The rows below give T cell receptor beta chains drawn from one sample of a study of blood T cell repertoires in COVID-19. Clones were sequenced by immunoSEQ multiplex PCR, and TCRdb holds only the in-frame ones, with some missing. The table lists approximately 300,000 clones, over 75% of them singletons. Specimen: PBMCs or T cells enriched from blood (not recorded which). Receptors originate from a woman younger than 45 who had recovered from COVID-19. The CDR3 runs from the conserved cysteine through the conserved F or W. D genes are given only for firm matches. Size tells how often a clone was seen (once, few, many) or the class of an expanded clone, and some rows leave it out.

d_gene: NA; j_gene: TRBJ2-7; abundance: NA; v_gene: TRBV5-1; CDR3nt: TGCGCCAGCAGCCACGAATGGGGGCAGGAGCAGTACTTC; CDR3aa: CASSHEWGQEQYF
d_gene: TRBD1; j_gene: TRBJ1-2; abundance: NA; v_gene: TRBV27; CDR3nt: TGTGCCAGCAGACCTGGGGATCGGACAGGGGTTAGCTATGGCTACACCTTC; CDR3aa: CASRPGDRTGVSYGYTF
d_gene: TRBD1; j_gene: TRBJ1-1; abundance: NA; v_gene: TRBV27; CDR3nt: TGTGCCAGCAGACCCGGGACAGCAGCTGAAGCTTTCTTT; CDR3aa: CASRPGTAAEAFF
d_gene: TRBD2; j_gene: TRBJ2-1; abundance: NA; v_gene: TRBV10-3; CDR3nt: TGTGCCATCAGTGACTCTAGCGGGGGCCATGAGCAGTTCTTC; CDR3aa: CAISDSSGGHEQFF
d_gene: NA; j_gene: TRBJ1-6; abundance: few; v_gene: TRBV7-9; CDR3nt: TGTGCCAGCAGCTTAGCTCCAACATTCTCCTATAATTCACCCCTCCACTTT; CDR3aa: CASSLAPTFSYNSPLHF
d_gene: NA; j_gene: TRBJ1-6; abundance: NA; v_gene: TRBV7-9; CDR3nt: TGTGCCAGCAGCTTACGCCAGGCCGGGAGTTCACCCCTCCACTTT; CDR3aa: CASSLRQAGSSPLHF
d_gene: NA; j_gene: TRBJ1-1; abundance: few; v_gene: TRBV4-1; CDR3nt: TGCGCCAGCAGCCAAATCGGGGGAGACACTGAAGCTTTCTTT; CDR3aa: CASSQIGGDTEAFF
d_gene: TRBD2; j_gene: TRBJ2-3; abundance: few; v_gene: TRBV7-9; CDR3nt: TGTGCCAGCAGCTTACTAGCGGGGGGCCCCCAAGATACGCAGTATTTT; CDR3aa: CASSLLAGGPQDTQYF
d_gene: TRBD1; j_gene: TRBJ1-5; abundance: NA; v_gene: TRBV7-9; CDR3nt: TGTGCCAGCAGGATCGACAGGGACAGTCAGCCCCAGCATTTT; CDR3aa: CASRIDRDSQPQHF
d_gene: TRBD1; j_gene: TRBJ1-5; abundance: NA; v_gene: TRBV24-1; CDR3nt: TGTGCCACCAGTCGAAGGCCCGAACAGGACAGGGGTAGCAATCAGCCCCAGCATTTT; CDR3aa: CATSRRPEQDRGSNQPQHF
d_gene: TRBD1; j_gene: TRBJ1-5; abundance: few; v_gene: TRBV19; CDR3nt: TGTGCCAGTACCGCAGGGGGGAGCAATCAGCCCCAGCATTTT; CDR3aa: CASTAGGSNQPQHF
d_gene: NA; j_gene: TRBJ1-2; abundance: NA; v_gene: TRBV25-1; CDR3nt: TGTGCCAGCAGTATAGACAGCAACTATGGCTACACCTTC; CDR3aa: CASSIDSNYGYTF
d_gene: NA; j_gene: TRBJ1-2; abundance: NA; v_gene: TRBV3-1/TRBV3-2; CDR3nt: TGTGCCAGCTCTCCGGAGGGCGCGGGCTATGGCTACACCTTC; CDR3aa: CASSPEGAGYGYTF
d_gene: NA; j_gene: TRBJ2-1; abundance: NA; v_gene: TRBV19; CDR3nt: TGTGCCAGTAGTATACGATTACTAGCCGGCAATGAGCAGTTCTTC; CDR3aa: CASSIRLLAGNEQFF
d_gene: TRBD1; j_gene: TRBJ2-3; abundance: NA; v_gene: TRBV3-1/TRBV3-2; CDR3nt: TGTGCCAGCAGCCAATGGACAGGAGGCACAGATACGCAGTATTTT; CDR3aa: CASSQWTGGTDTQYF
d_gene: NA; j_gene: TRBJ1-5; abundance: once; v_gene: TRBV6-1; CDR3nt: TGTGCCAGCAGTGAAGCTGGGGGCCGTAATCAGCCCCAGCATTTT; CDR3aa: CASSEAGGRNQPQHF
d_gene: NA; j_gene: TRBJ1-2; abundance: few; v_gene: TRBV19; CDR3nt: TGTGCCAGTAGTATAGTGGGGACTCAGGGCGGCTACACCTTC; CDR3aa: CASSIVGTQGGYTF
d_gene: TRBD1; j_gene: TRBJ2-2; abundance: NA; v_gene: TRBV5-4; CDR3nt: TGTGCCAGCAGCTTTGACAGGGGGCACACCGGGGAGCTGTTTTTT; CDR3aa: CASSFDRGHTGELFF
d_gene: NA; j_gene: TRBJ2-5; abundance: NA; v_gene: TRBV5-1; CDR3nt: TGCGCCAGCAGCTTCGCGGGTTTACGAGAGACCCAGTACTTC; CDR3aa: CASSFAGLRETQYF
d_gene: TRBD2; j_gene: TRBJ2-1; abundance: NA; v_gene: TRBV19; CDR3nt: TGTGCCAGTAGTCCGGGGGGGTCCTACAATGAGCAGTTCTTC; CDR3aa: CASSPGGSYNEQFF
d_gene: NA; j_gene: TRBJ2-5; abundance: NA; v_gene: TRBV5-4; CDR3nt: TGTGCCAGCAGCCTCCGGGGGGCCCAAGAGACCCAGTACTTC; CDR3aa: CASSLRGAQETQYF
d_gene: TRBD1; j_gene: TRBJ2-5; abundance: NA; v_gene: TRBV5-4; CDR3nt: TGTGCCAGCAGCTCCACAGGGGGAGGCTGGGAGACCCAGTACTTC; CDR3aa: CASSSTGGGWETQYF
d_gene: NA; j_gene: TRBJ2-7; abundance: NA; v_gene: TRBV6-1; CDR3nt: TGTGCCAGCAGTGAAATGGCAGAAACCTCCTACGAGCAGTACTTC; CDR3aa: CASSEMAETSYEQYF
d_gene: NA; j_gene: TRBJ1-2; abundance: NA; v_gene: TRBV15; CDR3nt: TGTGCCACCAGCAGAGATCAGGTTGAGATTTCCCACACCTTC; CDR3aa: CATSRDQVEISHTF
d_gene: TRBD1; j_gene: TRBJ2-1; abundance: NA; v_gene: TRBV15; CDR3nt: TGTGCCACCAGTCCGAACCCGGACAGGGAGCAGTTCTTC; CDR3aa: CATSPNPDREQFF
d_gene: NA; j_gene: TRBJ2-5; abundance: NA; v_gene: TRBV5-4; CDR3nt: TGTGCCAGCAGCGGCCAGGGGCCGGAGACCCAGTACTTC; CDR3aa: CASSGQGPETQYF
d_gene: TRBD1; j_gene: TRBJ2-2; abundance: NA; v_gene: TRBV3-1/TRBV3-2; CDR3nt: TGTGCCAGCAGCCAAAAACTGACAGGGGGCACCGGGGAGCTGTTTTTT; CDR3aa: CASSQKLTGGTGELFF
d_gene: TRBD1; j_gene: TRBJ2-2; abundance: NA; v_gene: TRBV5-4; CDR3nt: TGTGCCAGCAGCTCTCCGCGACAGGGGGCGGACACCGGGGAGCTGTTTTTT; CDR3aa: CASSSPRQGADTGELFF
d_gene: NA; j_gene: TRBJ1-1; abundance: NA; v_gene: TRBV9; CDR3nt: TGTGCCAGCAGCCTATCGGGATTCTTAAACACTGAAGCTTTCTTT; CDR3aa: CASSLSGFLNTEAFF
d_gene: TRBD1; j_gene: TRBJ1-1; abundance: NA; v_gene: TRBV4-2; CDR3nt: TGTGCCAGCAGCCCCGGGACAGGCAACACTGAAGCTTTCTTT; CDR3aa: CASSPGTGNTEAFF
d_gene: TRBD1; j_gene: TRBJ1-4; abundance: NA; v_gene: TRBV19; CDR3nt: TGTGCCAGTAGTTCCTATGGGACAGTTGAAAAACTGTTTTTT; CDR3aa: CASSSYGTVEKLFF
d_gene: TRBD1; j_gene: TRBJ1-1; abundance: NA; v_gene: TRBV10-3; CDR3nt: TGTGCCATCAGTGTTGTAACAGGGGGAAAAATCACTGAAGCTTTCTTT; CDR3aa: CAISVVTGGKITEAFF
d_gene: TRBD1; j_gene: TRBJ1-1; abundance: NA; v_gene: TRBV28; CDR3nt: TGTGCCAGCAGTTTCGACAGGGTAGGGGGGACTGAAGCTTTCTTT; CDR3aa: CASSFDRVGGTEAFF
d_gene: TRBD2; j_gene: TRBJ2-7; abundance: NA; v_gene: TRBV11-1; CDR3nt: TGTGCCAGCAGCTCGCCCGGGACTAGCGGGGGGTACGAGCAGTACTTC; CDR3aa: CASSSPGTSGGYEQYF
d_gene: TRBD1; j_gene: TRBJ1-5; abundance: few; v_gene: TRBV2; CDR3nt: TGTGCCAGCAGCGGACAGGGTGGCAATCAGCCCCAGCATTTT; CDR3aa: CASSGQGGNQPQHF
d_gene: NA; j_gene: TRBJ1-2; abundance: NA; v_gene: TRBV28; CDR3nt: TGTGCCAGCAGTTCAGAGACAGCCTATGGCTACACCTTC; CDR3aa: CASSSETAYGYTF
d_gene: TRBD1; j_gene: TRBJ1-2; abundance: NA; v_gene: TRBV5-1; CDR3nt: TGCGCCAGCAGCCCCGGACAGGGCTGGGGCTACACCTTC; CDR3aa: CASSPGQGWGYTF
d_gene: TRBD1; j_gene: TRBJ1-1; abundance: NA; v_gene: TRBV15; CDR3nt: TGTGCCACCAGCAGATATACAGGGGTGGAGGCTGAAGCTTTCTTT; CDR3aa: CATSRYTGVEAEAFF
d_gene: NA; j_gene: TRBJ2-7; abundance: NA; v_gene: TRBV11-2; CDR3nt: TGTGCCAGCAGCTTAAACAGGGTAGCCTACGAGCAGTACTTC; CDR3aa: CASSLNRVAYEQYF
d_gene: TRBD1; j_gene: TRBJ1-2; abundance: NA; v_gene: TRBV27; CDR3nt: TGTGCCAGCAAACAGGGGGCGTTAGGCGGCTATGGCTACACCTTC; CDR3aa: CASKQGALGGYGYTF
d_gene: NA; j_gene: TRBJ2-7; abundance: NA; v_gene: TRBV7-2; CDR3nt: TGTGCCAGCAGCTTAGCCCGCGGGGGTGGGGGCGTTGCCGAGCAGTACTTC; CDR3aa: CASSLARGGGGVAEQYF
d_gene: NA; j_gene: TRBJ1-1; abundance: NA; v_gene: TRBV3-1/TRBV3-2; CDR3nt: TGTGCCAGCAGTTACGGAGGGGCCCGGGGCACTGAAGCTTTCTTT; CDR3aa: CASSYGGARGTEAFF
d_gene: TRBD2; j_gene: TRBJ2-5; abundance: NA; v_gene: TRBV13; CDR3nt: TGTGCCAGCAGCCGCAGCGGGGGGACCCCGAGTCAAGAGACCCAGTACTTC; CDR3aa: CASSRSGGTPSQETQYF
d_gene: TRBD1; j_gene: TRBJ1-1; abundance: NA; v_gene: TRBV5-1; CDR3nt: TGCGCCAGCAGCCCCCCAGGGGGCACTGAAGCTTTCTTT; CDR3aa: CASSPPGGTEAFF
d_gene: NA; j_gene: TRBJ2-7; abundance: NA; v_gene: TRBV11-2; CDR3nt: TGTGCCAGCAGCCAAAGCCGGTCCTACGAGCAGTACTTC; CDR3aa: CASSQSRSYEQYF
d_gene: NA; j_gene: TRBJ2-3; abundance: NA; v_gene: TRBV28; CDR3nt: TGTGCCTCCTGGAGGGGTGATAGCACAGATACGCAGTATTTT; CDR3aa: CASWRGDSTDTQYF
d_gene: TRBD1; j_gene: TRBJ2-5; abundance: NA; v_gene: TRBV5-4; CDR3nt: TGTGCCAGCAGCTCCGATATTACAGGGGGCGTAGAGACCCAGTACTTC; CDR3aa: CASSSDITGGVETQYF
d_gene: TRBD1; j_gene: TRBJ1-2; abundance: NA; v_gene: TRBV3-1/TRBV3-2; CDR3nt: TGTGCCAGCAGCCACCTAGGGACAGAATATGGCTACACCTTC; CDR3aa: CASSHLGTEYGYTF
d_gene: NA; j_gene: TRBJ1-1; abundance: NA; v_gene: TRBV6-5; CDR3nt: TGTGCCGCGGCCCAGGGGTCGTTGACTGAAGCTTTCTTT; CDR3aa: CAAAQGSLTEAFF
d_gene: TRBD1; j_gene: TRBJ2-1; abundance: NA; v_gene: TRBV3-1/TRBV3-2; CDR3nt: TGTGCCAGCAGCGAGGGACAGGGATCCTACAATGAGCAGTTCTTC; CDR3aa: CASSEGQGSYNEQFF
d_gene: NA; j_gene: TRBJ1-6; abundance: NA; v_gene: TRBV4-2; CDR3nt: TGTGCCAGCAGCCAAGAAGTCTCTGCGAATTCACCCCTCCACTTT; CDR3aa: CASSQEVSANSPLHF
d_gene: TRBD2; j_gene: TRBJ2-1; abundance: NA; v_gene: TRBV6-1; CDR3nt: TGTGCCAGCAGTGCCTGGACTAGCGGGGGGTGGTCCTACAATGAGCAGTTCTTC; CDR3aa: CASSAWTSGGWSYNEQFF
d_gene: NA; j_gene: TRBJ2-7; abundance: NA; v_gene: TRBV6-1; CDR3nt: TGTGCCAGCAGTGAAGTTCCAGGGGGGAACGACGAGCAGTACTTC; CDR3aa: CASSEVPGGNDEQYF
d_gene: TRBD2; j_gene: TRBJ2-3; abundance: NA; v_gene: TRBV19; CDR3nt: TGTGCCAGTAGTACCTTGGGGGGGTCCCTAACAGATACGCAGTATTTT; CDR3aa: CASSTLGGSLTDTQYF
d_gene: TRBD2; j_gene: TRBJ2-5; abundance: NA; v_gene: TRBV4-2; CDR3nt: TGTGCCAGCAGCCCCCTAGCGGGGGGGCGAGAGACCCAGTACTTC; CDR3aa: CASSPLAGGRETQYF
d_gene: NA; j_gene: TRBJ1-1; abundance: NA; v_gene: TRBV27; CDR3nt: TGTGCCAGCAGTTTAACAGGTGCTGAAGCTTTCTTT; CDR3aa: CASSLTGAEAFF
d_gene: NA; j_gene: TRBJ2-5; abundance: NA; v_gene: TRBV20-1; CDR3nt: TGCAGTGCTAGAGCGGGGGAGACCCAGTACTTC; CDR3aa: CSARAGETQYF
d_gene: NA; j_gene: TRBJ1-3; abundance: once; v_gene: TRBV9; CDR3nt: TGTGCCAGCAGTTATAACTCTGGAAACACCATATATTTT; CDR3aa: CASSYNSGNTIYF
d_gene: TRBD1; j_gene: TRBJ1-1; abundance: NA; v_gene: TRBV5-6; CDR3nt: TGTGCCAGCAGCGTTGTGGGACAGGGGGTTATGAACACTGAAGCTTTCTTT; CDR3aa: CASSVVGQGVMNTEAFF